This T cell receptor beta chain is from a study of identical twins (dated by TCRdb to 2015 to 2016). Regarding the complete study: To test whether fetal clonotypes persist, this study deep-sequenced TCR alpha and beta repertoires from monozygotic twins, from unrelated adults of various ages, and from cord blood. Replicate twin experiments were performed at different times using different library preparation protocols to rule out contamination. What the work shows at the level of the full study, not this receptor alone: Because the same donors could not be followed over many years, conclusions were based on cross-sectional statistical analysis. Invariant T cells such as MAIT and iNKT could partly confound zero-insertion analyses, although diverse VJ usage argued against such confounding for most clonotypes. The excess sharing between twins in beta out-of-frame sequences was weaker because fewer shared sequences reduced the signal-to-noise ratio. Fewer insertions were carried by abundant cord blood beta clonotypes, a similar but weaker trend appeared in young adult naive repertoires, and no such trend appeared in memory repertoires. Compared with coincidental sharing between unrelated individuals, out-of-frame TCR alpha sequences shared between twins showed an excess of sequences with low generation probability. Recombination models systematically underestimated out-of-frame TCR alpha sharing in monozygotic twins but agreed with sharing between unrelated individuals.

A word on this clonotype: The specificity of this receptor is unknown. Base qualities were left out, and no much larger clone turns up one base away.

Ends trimmed: V by 4 bases, J by 2 bases; bases unmatched to a gene: 10. The CDR3 covers 17 residues, taking in both the cysteine and the phenylalanine. The read is trimmed to its CDR3 DNA, 51 bases read in frame from base 1. CDR1 is given as SEHNR and CDR2 as FQNEAQ, both from the germline V gene (reference sequence). Library method: 5' RACE. Instrument used: Illumina HiSeq 2000. A universal primer binding site was added through template switching, and the final cDNA carried a unique molecular identifier so that TCR cDNA molecules could be counted accurately. First-strand cDNA for TCR alpha and beta chains was synthesized from specific primers in the conserved constant-segment region. To control for contamination, each cDNA library was double barcoded with a SMART-Mk sample barcode plus Illumina barcodes. TruSeq adapter sequences and Illumina sample barcodes were added in two successive PCR steps. Sequencing of the TCR alpha and beta cDNA libraries was done on the Illumina HiSeq platform using custom primers. The source study handled its data this way. Unique molecular identifiers were extracted from raw reads with MiGEC, and CDR3 positions were determined with MiXCR. Recombination models were inferred per individual with the repgenHMM and IGoR tools using an EM algorithm. The analysis of shared clonotypes was done with the tcR package in R, with sharing normalized by the product of cloneset sizes. To study raw recombination without the effects of thymic and clonal selection, out-of-frame nonproductive sequences were analyzed. TCRdb cleaned the public reads at Q25 with fastp, built clones with MiXCR and kept in-frame beta chains. Identical CDR3 proteins give one entry, which carries the most common genes and DNA. The V and J calls follow TCRdb's processing rather than the paper's. In all, the sample holds roughly 230,000 distinct CDR3 sequences, and around 8.3% of those were seen once. About 3% of the sample comes from the top ten.

Every donor in the study was a healthy Caucasian. The twin cohort comprised three pairs of female monozygotic twins, all aged about 18 to 30 years. CD4+ and CD8+ T cell populations were isolated with positive isolation kits from Invitrogen. The same sample was also used in a study of yellow fever vaccine responses in identical twins. Per the second study: The T cell response to vaccination in identical twins was reported by the authors to appear partly convergent and partly personalized. Focusing on identical twins, the study followed the T cell clones that responded to the vaccine, and did so with precision.

Sequenced sample: CD8+ T cells sorted from blood. This TCR derives from a woman under 30 in good health. The rearranged chain carries TRBV7-9 and TRBJ2-2, with 7 middle bases fitting TRBD1. DNA sequence: TGTGCCAGCAGCTCCGGGTCCGGGACAGTCAACACCGGGGAGCTGTTTTTT. It codes for CASSSGSGTVNTGELFF.